This T cell receptor beta chain was sequenced for a study of blood T cells in healthy people across ages. Then a second PCR, running about 7 to 11 cycles, was carried out with a sample-barcoded 5' primer and a J-beta primer mix. TCRdb reprocessed the 5' RACE reads via MiXCR and lists one record per CDR3 protein. The data hold about 830,000 distinct CDR3 sequences, with approximately 67% observed a single time. The CDR3 totals 21 residues. Germline V gives CDR1 SQVTM, CDR2 ANQGSEA. Germline trimming cut 3 bases from V and 4 bases from J; bases unmatched to any gene: 24. In this sample, this clonotype turned up a few times. What it binds is not known. Findings and caveats of the study: When set beside aged donors, long-lived donors presented more naive CD4+ cells and higher diversity. Per million T cells, TCR beta diversity dropped roughly linearly as age increased.

Each donor had about 9.6 milliliters of peripheral blood drawn. This chain uses TRBV29-1 with TRBJ1-2, with TRBD1 identical over 12 bases. This receptor was taken from a man between 25 and 39 years old in good health. Sequencing input: blood. CDR3 sequence: CSVDRKPSPGQGATRVYGYTF. The CDR3 bases are TGCAGCGTTGACCGAAAACCCTCACCGGGACAGGGGGCGACGAGGGTCTATGGCTACACCTTC. The complete variable domain, with remaining parts taken from reference TRBV29-1 and TRBJ1-2, reads SAVISQKPSRDICQRGTSLTIQCQVDSQVTMMFWYRQQPGQSLTLIATANQGSEATYESGFVIDKFPISRPNLTFSTLTVSNMSPEDSSIYLCSVDRKPSPGQGATRVYGYTFGSGTRLTVV.